This TCR beta chain was found in a study of T cell changes during pregnancy in multiple sclerosis. Data came from immunoSEQ multiplex PCR; TCRdb stores just in-frame clones and leaves some out. The sample shows about 53,000 clones, roughly 91% of them seen only once. With respect to this clone: One junction end disagrees with the germline gene, perhaps due to a read error.

Germline CDR1 and CDR2: MNHEY and SVGAGI. The CDR3 runs to 14 residues. Sample: CD4+ T cells from peripheral blood mononuclear cells, taken in the third trimester of pregnancy. The chain recombines TRBV6-5 with TRBJ2-7; 9 bases match TRBD1. This TCR derives from a female donor with multiple sclerosis, enrolled in a pregnancy study. The CDR3 bases are TGTGCCAGCAGTGATATAACCGGGACAGGGCCAAAGCACTTC. Translating gives CASSDITGTGPKHF.